The 17 T cell receptor beta chains below come from one sample, sequenced in a study of T cells in localized non-small cell lung cancer. Generated by immunoSEQ multiplex PCR, the TCRdb table keeps only in-frame clones and is missing some. The sample carries about 26,000 clones, approximately 78% recorded once. Source: peripheral blood, taken before any cancer treatment. These receptors were collected from a woman aged 35 to 70 with stage I lung adenocarcinoma.

The gene calls are TRBV2 and TRBJ1-1; unclear D gene. Germline CDR1 and CDR2: SNHLY and FYNNEI. Trimming pared 6 bases from V and 7 bases from J, leaving 21 bases between. The CDR3 spans 15 residues. Written as DNA, the CDR3 is TGTGCCAGCAGCGCAACCCTAATAATGGGAGGTGAAGCTTTCTTT. Its translation is CASSATLIMGGEAFF.

A few counts support this clone. V usage is TRBV5-1 and J usage is TRBJ2-3; TRBD2 might be the D (6 bases). Trimming took off 4 bases at V and 3 bases at J, with 15 bases between the two ends. CDR3 length equals 15 residues. CDR1 and CDR2 from the germline V gene are SGHRS and YFSETQ. Here the CDR3 reads CASSTRTAGTDTQYF. CDR3 in DNA: TGCGCCAGCAGCACCCGGACCGCGGGGACAGATACGCAGTATTTT.

The chain recombines TRBV9 with TRBJ2-1, with D maybe TRBD1 (6 bases). Trimming pared 4 bases from V and 4 bases from J, leaving 18 bases between. Looked up from germline, CDR1 is SGDLS and CDR2 is YYNGEE. The CDR3 contains 16 residues. CDR3 region: CASSSAVGGGYNEQFF. The CDR3 nucleotides are TGTGCCAGCAGCTCCGCGGTTGGGGGCGGTTACAATGAGCAGTTCTTC.

This chain connects TRBV11-2 to TRBJ2-5, with D perhaps given as TRBD1 or TRBD2 (5 bases each). The CDR3 covers 14 residues. V was clipped by 5 bases and J by 5 bases, with 15 bases between them. Germline V gene sequence: CDR1 SGHAT, CDR2 FQNNGV. The CDR3 DNA sequence: TGTGCCAGCAGCCCCCATGGGACCGGGGAGACCCAGTACTTC. This encodes CASSPHGTGETQYF.

The J gene is TRBJ1-1, the V gene TRBV4-3; a possible D gene is TRBD1 (5 bases). CDR3 length: 14 residues. V was shortened by 0 bases and J by 7 bases, with 12 bases between the two germline ends. Germline CDR1 is LGHNA and CDR2 is YSLEER. The DNA of the CDR3 is TGCGCCAGCAGCCAAGATGTGGGGACTGGTGAAGCTTTCTTT. Translation: CASSQDVGTGEAFF.

V gene TRBV5-1 combines with J gene TRBJ1-1; 8 bases match TRBD1. Germline assignment: CDR1 SGHRS and CDR2 YFSETQ. The V segment lost 2 bases and the J segment 0 bases; nucleotides outside the gene matches: 6. The CDR3 consists of 16 residues. The DNA for the CDR3 is TGCGCCAGCAGCTTCGGACAGGGAATCATGAACACTGAAGCTTTCTTT. Encoded protein: CASSFGQGIMNTEAFF.

This chain uses TRBV7-9 with TRBJ1-4; the D is unclear. The CDR3 is 14 amino acids. Per the germline V gene, CDR1 is SEHNR and CDR2 is FQNEAQ (reference sequence). V lost 2 bases and J 3 bases, leaving 7 bases between the germline ends. The CDR3 DNA reads TGTGCCAGCAGCTTATCCAGCTCTAATGAAAAACTGTTTTTT. This codes for CASSLSSSNEKLFF. Full variable domain (missing parts from reference TRBV7-9 and TRBJ1-4): DTGVSQNPRHKITKRGQNVTFRCDPISEHNRLYWYRQTLGQGPEFLTYFQNEAQLEKSRLLSDRFSAERPKGSFSTLEIQRTEQGDSAMYLCASSLSSSNEKLFFGSGTQLSVL.

In this sample, this clone turned up once. The CDR3 bases are TGTGCCACCAGCCGACCCTCCTATAATTCACCCCTCCACTTT. It translates to CATSRPSYNSPLHF. This sequence joins TRBV15 and TRBJ1-6; D is unclear. V lost 5 bases to trimming and J lost 0 bases, with 5 bases between them. CDR3 length equals 14 residues. In germline, CDR1 is LNHNV, CDR2 YYDKDF (reference sequence).

The rearrangement uses TRBV6-1 and TRBJ1-6; D not certain. The V gene's germline CDR1 is MNHNS and CDR2 SASEGT. Trimming removed 1 base from V and 7 bases from J, with 5 bases in between. This CDR3 is 13 amino acids long. Here the CDR3 reads CASSEGRNSPLHF. The CDR3 DNA reads TGTGCCAGCAGTGAAGGGAGGAATTCACCCCTCCACTTT.

This clone appeared a single time. The chain combines TRBV2 with TRBJ1-1; D call uncertain. The CDR3 totals 14 residues. V shed 9 bases and J shed 0 bases, with 14 bases lying between them. Germline CDR1 is SNHLY and CDR2 is FYNNEI. CDR3 nucleotides: TGTGCCAGTTCCTTCGGGCAGATGAACACTGAAGCTTTCTTT. Translated: CASSFGQMNTEAFF.

The chain carries TRBV19 and TRBJ1-2; D perhaps matches TRBD1 (5 bases). The V and J ends lost 2 bases and 4 bases respectively, with 14 bases between them. The germline gives CDR1 LNHDA, CDR2 SQIVND (reference sequence). The CDR3 extends over 15 amino acids. The CDR3: CASSIHPRDGYGYTF. In DNA form, the CDR3 reads TGTGCCAGTAGTATACACCCCCGGGACGGCTATGGCTACACCTTC.

For the CDR3, the DNA is TGCAGCGTTGAGGGGGGACAGGGGCGGCGGGAGCAGTACTTC. This translates into CSVEGGQGRREQYF. The V call is TRBV29-1, the J call TRBJ2-7; 10 nucleotides line up with TRBD1. Trimming removed 3 bases from V and 7 bases from J; junction bases left unmatched: 9. Germline loops: CDR1 SQVTM, CDR2 ANQGSEA. This CDR3 comprises 14 residues.

This clone was observed a few times. This chain connects TRBV5-5 to TRBJ1-2; weak D call: TRBD1 (6 bases). The V end was cut by 3 bases, the J end by 5 bases, with 11 bases between. CDR3 size: 13 residues. Germline CDR1 reads SGHKS; CDR2 reads YYEKEE (reference sequence). The CDR3 here is CASSWDNIYGYTF. The CDR3 bases are TGTGCCAGCAGCTGGGACAATATTTATGGCTACACCTTC. Complete variable domain (other parts from reference TRBV5-5 and TRBJ1-2): DAGVTQSPTHLIKTRGQQVTLRCSPISGHKSVSWYQQVLGQGPQFIFQYYEKEERGRGNFPDRFSARQFPNYSSELNVNALLLGDSALYLCASSWDNIYGYTFGSGTRLTVV.

The V and J genes are TRBV2 and TRBJ1-2, with D unclear. V was trimmed by 4 bases and J by 5 bases, leaving 14 bases between them. Germline CDR1 is SNHLY and CDR2 is FYNNEI. The CDR3 spans 14 residues. This CDR3 is CASSGAGRPYGYTF. The DNA for the CDR3 is TGTGCCAGCAGTGGGGCAGGTCGCCCATATGGCTACACCTTC.

This clone was seen just once. The rearrangement joins TRBV5-1 to TRBJ1-2; TRBD1 might be the D (5 bases). V was cut by 8 bases and J by 4 bases, with 21 bases left in between. The length of the CDR3 is 15 residues. Looked up from germline, CDR1 is SGHRS and CDR2 is YFSETQ. CDR3 sequence (DNA): TGCGCCAGTTGGGCAGGAACAGGTCCCCTCTATGGCTACACCTTC. It translates to CASWAGTGPLYGYTF.

This clone was counted a few times. The chain employs TRBV9 and TRBJ2-2; TRBD2 agrees at 9 bases. Germline CDR1 SGDLS, CDR2 YYNGEE. This CDR3 is 16 amino acids long. With V trimmed by 7 bases and J by 5 bases, 12 bases remained unmatched. Here the CDR3 reads CASRGLSGGTTGELFF. DNA for the CDR3: TGTGCCAGCCGTGGGTTGAGCGGGGGGACTACCGGGGAGCTGTTTTTT.

The rearrangement links TRBV19 to TRBJ1-2; D perhaps matches TRBD1 (6 bases). Trimming stripped 6 bases from V and 8 bases from J, with 10 bases between. This CDR3 has 11 amino acids. Looked up from germline, CDR1 is LNHDA and CDR2 is SQIVND (reference sequence). The CDR3 here is CASRQGSGYTF. The CDR3 region has the DNA TGTGCCAGTAGACAGGGCTCGGGCTACACCTTC.